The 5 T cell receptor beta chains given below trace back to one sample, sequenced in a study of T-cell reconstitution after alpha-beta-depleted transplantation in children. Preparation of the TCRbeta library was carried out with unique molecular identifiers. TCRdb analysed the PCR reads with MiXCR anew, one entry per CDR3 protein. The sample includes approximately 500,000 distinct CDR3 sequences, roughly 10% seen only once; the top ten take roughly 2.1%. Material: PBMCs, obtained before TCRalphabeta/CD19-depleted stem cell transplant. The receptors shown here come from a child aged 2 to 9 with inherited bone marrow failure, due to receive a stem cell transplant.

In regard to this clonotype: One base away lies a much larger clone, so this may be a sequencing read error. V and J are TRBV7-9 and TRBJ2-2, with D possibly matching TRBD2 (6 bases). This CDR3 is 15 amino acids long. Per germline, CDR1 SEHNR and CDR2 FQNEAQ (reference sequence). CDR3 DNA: TGTGCCAGCAGCTTCTTTGGCCCGAACACCGGGGGGCTGTTTTTT. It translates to CASSFFGPNTGGLFF.

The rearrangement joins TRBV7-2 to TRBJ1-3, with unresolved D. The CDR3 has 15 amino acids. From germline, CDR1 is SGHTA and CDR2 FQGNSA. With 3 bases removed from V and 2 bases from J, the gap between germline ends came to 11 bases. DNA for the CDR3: TGTGCCAGCAGCTTTCAGAGACTAGCTGGAAACACCATATATTTT. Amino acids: CASSFQRLAGNTIYF. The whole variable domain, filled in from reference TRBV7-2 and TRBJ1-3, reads GAGVSQSPSNKVTEKGKDVELRCDPISGHTALYWYRQSLGQGLEFLIYFQGNSAPDKSGLPSDRFSAERTGGSVSTLTIQRTQQEDSAVYLCASSFQRLAGNTIYFGEGSWLTVV.

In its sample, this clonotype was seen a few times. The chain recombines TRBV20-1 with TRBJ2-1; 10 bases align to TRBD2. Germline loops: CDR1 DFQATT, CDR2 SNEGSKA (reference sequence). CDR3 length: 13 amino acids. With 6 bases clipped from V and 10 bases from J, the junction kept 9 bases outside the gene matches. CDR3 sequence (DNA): TGCAGTGCGGCGAGCGGGAGGGAGGGGGAGCAGTTCTTC. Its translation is CSAASGREGEQFF.

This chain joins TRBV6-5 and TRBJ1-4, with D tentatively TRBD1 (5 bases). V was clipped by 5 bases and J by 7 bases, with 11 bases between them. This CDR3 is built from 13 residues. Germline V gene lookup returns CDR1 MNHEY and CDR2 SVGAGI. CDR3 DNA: TGTGCCAGCAGTACCCAGGGAGGTGAAAAACTGTTTTTT. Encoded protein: CASSTQGGEKLFF.

Here the CDR3 reads CAWRGSGGGNQPQHF. The CDR3 bases are TGTGCCTGGAGAGGAAGCGGTGGGGGGAATCAGCCCCAGCATTTT. The chain has TRBV30 and TRBJ1-5; D might be TRBD1 (5 bases). Germline V CDR1 and CDR2: GTSNPN, SVGIG (reference sequence). This CDR3 is built from 15 residues. The V and J ends lost 3 bases and 4 bases respectively, with 16 bases between them.